Listed below are T cell receptor beta chains from one sample, sequenced in a study of memory CD4+ T cells and cytomegalovirus serostatus. Clones were read by immunoSEQ multiplex PCR, and TCRdb kept only the in-frame ones, dropping some. The sample carries about 46,000 clones, around 77% recorded once. Sequenced input: memory CD4+ T cells from blood. The receptors were gathered from an adult in good health and CMV-seronegative. Both conserved end residues are part of each CDR3. The order of the fields is V gene, J gene, clone size, D gene, CDR3 DNA, CDR3 protein. The D gene is left open where the match is weak. Only some rows state a clone size, as once, few, many or a class for expanded clones.

TRBV2	TRBJ2-5	.	.	TGTGCCAGCAGTCCGGAAGCTCTCGAGACCCAGTACTTC	CASSPEALETQYF
TRBV14	TRBJ1-4	.	.	TGTGCCAGCAGCCAAGATCTGGTGCAGCCTGGGAAAAAACTGTTTTTT	CASSQDLVQPGKKLFF
TRBV7-8	TRBJ2-3	once	TRBD2	TGTGCCAGCAGCTTGCGGCAGCGGGATCCGCAGTATTTT	CASSLRQRDPQYF
TRBV9	TRBJ2-7	.	.	TGTGCCAGCAGCGTAGCGGCAGCCCCCGCCTACGAGCAGTACTTC	CASSVAAAPAYEQYF
TRBV6-4	TRBJ2-3	.	TRBD2	TGTGCCAGCAGTGACGGGACTAGCGGGGGGGATACGCAGTATTTT	CASSDGTSGGDTQYF
TRBV27	TRBJ2-3	.	TRBD1	TGTGCCAGCAGAGGGACAGCCACAGATACGCAGTATTTT	CASRGTATDTQYF
TRBV5-1	TRBJ2-2	few	.	TGCGCCAGCAGCCTCCTCGGTCAGAACACCGGGGAGCTGTTTTTT	CASSLLGQNTGELFF
TRBV7-2	TRBJ2-1	.	.	TGTGCCAGCAGCTTAGGGAGCCTGGGTGAGCAGTTCTTC	CASSLGSLGEQFF
TRBV7-2	TRBJ1-1	.	.	TGTGCCAGCAGTTCACCAGTTCCGACACTGAACACTGAAGCTTTCTTT	CASSSPVPTLNTEAFF
TRBV5-6	TRBJ2-5	.	.	TGTGCCAGCAGCTTGGTAGAGACCCAGTACTTC	CASSLVETQYF
TRBV7-8	TRBJ1-1	.	TRBD1	TGTGCCAGCAGCTTAGAACAGGGGAGAACCAACACTGAAGCTTTCTTT	CASSLEQGRTNTEAFF
TRBV10-3	TRBJ2-3	.	.	TGTGCCATCAGTGAGTCCGGCACAGATACGCAGTATTTT	CAISESGTDTQYF
TRBV19	TRBJ1-6	.	.	TGTGCCAGTAGTATAGGGGTCCTCGGGGGACCCCTCCACTTT	CASSIGVLGGPLHF
TRBV5-6	TRBJ2-1	.	.	TGTGCCAGCAGCCGACCCAGGGACTCCGGATCCTACAATGAGCAGTTCTTC	CASSRPRDSGSYNEQFF
TRBV11-3	TRBJ1-3	.	TRBD1	TGTGCCAGCAGCCCAGGACAGGGCCCTGGAAACACCATATATTTT	CASSPGQGPGNTIYF
TRBV5-4	TRBJ2-2	.	.	TGTGCCAGCAGCTTGGATCCGGGTCGGAACACCGGGGAGCTGTTTTTT	CASSLDPGRNTGELFF
TRBV2	TRBJ2-3	few	.	TGTGCCAGCAGTTTCCTCCGCGAAGGGACCACAGATACGCAGTATTTT	CASSFLREGTTDTQYF
TRBV7-2	TRBJ1-1	.	TRBD1	TGTGCCAGCAGCTTACCCACAGGGGCCACTGAAGCTTTCTTT	CASSLPTGATEAFF
TRBV14	TRBJ1-3	.	.	TGTGCCAGCAGCCAATGGGGAAACACCATATATTTT	CASSQWGNTIYF
TRBV30	TRBJ1-1	.	TRBD1	TGTGCCTGGAGTCCAATAGGACAGGGAGCTTTCTTT	CAWSPIGQGAFF
TRBV6-6	TRBJ1-1	once	TRBD1	TGTGCCAGCAGTTACACGACAGGGGGCAAGAACACTGAAGCTTTCTTT	CASSYTTGGKNTEAFF
TRBV2	TRBJ1-1	few	.	TGTGCCAGCAGTCGGCAGGGTTGGGACACTGAAGCTTTCTTT	CASSRQGWDTEAFF
TRBV7-6	TRBJ2-7	.	TRBD1	TGTGCCAGCAGCCTGGGGACAGGGAAAGACGAGCAGTACTTC	CASSLGTGKDEQYF
TRBV4-2	TRBJ1-2	.	.	TGTGCCAGCAGCCAAGAAGGGCAGCCCTATGGCTACACCTTC	CASSQEGQPYGYTF
TRBV29-1	TRBJ1-4	.	.	TGCAGCGTTTTTACAGGGTTCGATAGTAAGCTGTTTTTT	CSVFTGFDSKLFF
TRBV7-9	TRBJ2-3	.	.	TGTGCCAGCAGATCTACTACTACTAGCACAGATACGCAGTATTTT	CASRSTTTSTDTQYF
TRBV6-1	TRBJ1-2	.	TRBD1	TGTGCCAGCAGTGAACTCCGCGGGACAGGGTGGGGTGGCTACACCTTC	CASSELRGTGWGGYTF
TRBV5-6	TRBJ2-7	.	TRBD1	TGTGCCAGCATCACCTTCGGACAGGTCTCCTACGAGCAGTACTTC	CASITFGQVSYEQYF
TRBV14	TRBJ2-5	.	.	TGTGCCAGCAGCCAAGATCTAGTAGAGGTGACCCAGTACTTC	CASSQDLVEVTQYF
TRBV2	TRBJ2-5	.	.	TGTGCCAGCAGTGTTGAGAGGGGCTCAGGGGAGACCCAGTACTTC	CASSVERGSGETQYF
TRBV11-1	TRBJ1-1	.	TRBD1	TGTGCCAGCAGCTTAAGGGGACAGGGGCTGAACACTGAAGCTTTCTTT	CASSLRGQGLNTEAFF
TRBV10-2	TRBJ2-7	.	TRBD1	TGCGCCAGCAGCCAGCCGGGACAGGGGACCTCCGAGCAGTACTTC	CASSQPGQGTSEQYF
TRBV27	TRBJ1-2	.	TRBD1	TGTGCCAGCAAGAGGGACAGGGGAGGCTATGGCTACACCTTC	CASKRDRGGYGYTF
TRBV19	TRBJ1-2	.	TRBD1	TGTGCCAGTAGGAGGGGGCGGACAGGCCATGGCTACACCTTC	CASRRGRTGHGYTF
TRBV2	TRBJ1-2	.	.	TGTGCCAGGTCCTCCACGGGTGGAAACGACTATGGCTACACCTTC	CARSSTGGNDYGYTF
TRBV5-1	TRBJ1-1	.	.	TGCGCCAGCAGCTTCCTGGACAGGAACACTGAAGCTTTCTTT	CASSFLDRNTEAFF
TRBV28	TRBJ1-4	.	.	TGTGCCAGCAGATCCGAAAAACTGTTTTTT	CASRSEKLFF